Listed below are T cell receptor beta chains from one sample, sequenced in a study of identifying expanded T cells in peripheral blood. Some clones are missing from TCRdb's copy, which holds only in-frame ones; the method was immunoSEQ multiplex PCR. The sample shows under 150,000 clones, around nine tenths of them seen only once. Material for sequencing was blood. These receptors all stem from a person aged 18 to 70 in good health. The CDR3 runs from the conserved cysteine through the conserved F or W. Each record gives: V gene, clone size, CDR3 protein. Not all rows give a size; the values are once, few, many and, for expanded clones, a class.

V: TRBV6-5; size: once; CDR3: CASSHGYSGNTQYF
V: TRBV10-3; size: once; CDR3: CAIKGRSVNTEAFF
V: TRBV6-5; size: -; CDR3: CASSFSGNSNQPQHF
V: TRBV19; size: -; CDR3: CASSIGRGNSPLHF
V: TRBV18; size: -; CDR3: CASSPPRDRGWDEQYF
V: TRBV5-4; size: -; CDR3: CASSSGGRSYNEQFF
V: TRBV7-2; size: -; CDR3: CASSWGDTIVLSMNTEAFF
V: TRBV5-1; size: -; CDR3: CASSSGTGDYNEQFF
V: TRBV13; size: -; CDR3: CASSLGRLDSPLHF
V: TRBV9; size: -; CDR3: CASSVGLSGSSTDTQYF
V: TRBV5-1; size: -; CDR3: CASSTDRDGYTF
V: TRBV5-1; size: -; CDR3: CASSGGDLSYEQYF
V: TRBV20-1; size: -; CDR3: CSARANRYTF
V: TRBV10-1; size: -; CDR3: CASSEDRSSGSLDTQYF
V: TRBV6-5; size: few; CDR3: CASSRSGNQPQHF
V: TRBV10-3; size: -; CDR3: CAISVQRTDTQYF
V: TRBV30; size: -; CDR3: CAWSATGVGQPQHF
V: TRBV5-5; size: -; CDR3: CASSPAPGDSNQPQHF
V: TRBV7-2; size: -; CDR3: CASSADSGGAFDEQFF
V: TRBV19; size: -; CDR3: CASSIDPGLSSGANVLTF
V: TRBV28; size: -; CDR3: CASSSKGLPRADTQYF
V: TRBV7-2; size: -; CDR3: CASSPRASYQETQYF
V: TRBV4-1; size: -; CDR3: CASSQGTVGNTIYF
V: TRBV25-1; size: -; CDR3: CASSDSGGLGGGELFF
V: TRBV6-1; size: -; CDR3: CVTRSPSEAYEQYF
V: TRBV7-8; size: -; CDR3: CASSPQTRGSTEAFF
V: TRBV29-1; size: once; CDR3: CSAPRAGSYNEQFF
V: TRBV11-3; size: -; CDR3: CASSPGPGNTIYF
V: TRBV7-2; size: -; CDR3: CASSRGTLFEGTIYF
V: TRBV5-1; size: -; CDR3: CASSLSGRNNEQFF
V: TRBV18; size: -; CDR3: CASSPPNAGGFVEQYF
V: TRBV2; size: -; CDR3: CASSAEISGRRIQYF
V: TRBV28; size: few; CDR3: CASSIQGAKLFF
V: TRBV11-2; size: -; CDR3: CASSSRADLAYEQYF
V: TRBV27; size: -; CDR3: CASSFTGPNYGYTF
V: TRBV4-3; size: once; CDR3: CASSQGKGTGELFF
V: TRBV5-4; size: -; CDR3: CASSLLGYQETQYF
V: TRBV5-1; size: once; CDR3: CASSLEGRPGELFF
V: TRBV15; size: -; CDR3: CATSRERTPSGAFF
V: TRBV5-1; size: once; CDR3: CASSPTPGGPSGNTIYF
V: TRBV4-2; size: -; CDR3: CASSLDSSNQPQHF
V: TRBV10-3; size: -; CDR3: CAISGTETTEAFF
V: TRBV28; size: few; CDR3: CASSLLITEAFF
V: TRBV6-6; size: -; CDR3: CASSYGQGPTDTQYF
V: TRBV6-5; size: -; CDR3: CASSLSHSDDNEQFF
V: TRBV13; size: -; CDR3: CASSPPDGLTGELFF